Listed here is a single TCR beta chain. Its specificity is unknown. Relative to the germline gene, one junction end is altered; a read error may explain this. Primers used in a second PCR of about 6 to 12 cycles were a sample-barcoded 5' primer and a J-beta primer mix. Each cDNA molecule was tagged by a template-switch adaptor with 12 random nucleotides. MiXCR was run by TCRdb on the 5' RACE reads, yielding one entry per CDR3 protein. In the table there are some 640,000 distinct CDR3 sequences, less than 35% of which are singletons. This entry belongs to a study of blood T cells in healthy people across ages. General study points: Changes in expanded clonotypes were possibly confounded, as the CMV status of donors was unknown. Across the age range, TCR beta diversity per million T cells fell in a roughly linear way.

The germline gives CDR1 MNHEY, CDR2 SVGAGI. The CDR3 extends over 13 amino acids. This TCR derives from a woman at least 80 years old in good health. The chain employs TRBV6-5 and TRBJ1-4; 7 bases agree with TRBD1. The sequenced material came from blood. CDR3 loop: CASGDRLNEKRFF. Written as DNA, the CDR3 is TGTGCCAGCGGGGACAGACTAAATGAAAAACGGTTTTTT.